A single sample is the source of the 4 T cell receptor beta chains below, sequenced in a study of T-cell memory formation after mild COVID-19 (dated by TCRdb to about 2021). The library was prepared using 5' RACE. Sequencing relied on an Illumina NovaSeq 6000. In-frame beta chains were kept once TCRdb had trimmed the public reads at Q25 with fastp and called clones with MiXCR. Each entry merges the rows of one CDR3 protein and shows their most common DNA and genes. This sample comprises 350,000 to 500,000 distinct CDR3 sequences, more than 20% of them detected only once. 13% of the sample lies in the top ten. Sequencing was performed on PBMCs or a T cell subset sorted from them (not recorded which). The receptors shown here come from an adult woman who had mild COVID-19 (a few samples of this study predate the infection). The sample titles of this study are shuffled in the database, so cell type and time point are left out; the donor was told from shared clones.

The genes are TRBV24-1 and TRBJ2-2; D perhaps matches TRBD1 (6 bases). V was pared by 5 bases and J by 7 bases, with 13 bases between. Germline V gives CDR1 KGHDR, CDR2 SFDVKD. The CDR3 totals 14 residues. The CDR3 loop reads CATSGFQGIGELFF. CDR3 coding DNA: TGTGCCACCAGTGGATTCCAGGGGATCGGGGAGCTGTTTTTT.

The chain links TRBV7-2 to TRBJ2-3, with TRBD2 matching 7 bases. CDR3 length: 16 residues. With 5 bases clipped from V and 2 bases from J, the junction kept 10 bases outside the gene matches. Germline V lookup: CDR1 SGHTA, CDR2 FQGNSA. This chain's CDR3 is CASSRSPSGVTDTQYF. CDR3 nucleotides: TGTGCCAGCAGCAGATCTCCTAGCGGAGTCACAGATACGCAGTATTTT.

CDR3 sequence reads: CASSLSRGGRGFDEQYF. CDR3 coding DNA: TGTGCCAGCAGTTTATCAAGGGGCGGCAGGGGGTTCGACGAGCAGTACTTC. The chain recombines TRBV12-3 or TRBV12-4 with TRBJ2-7, with 7 bases identical to TRBD1. The CDR3 contains 17 residues. V was pared by 2 bases and J by 5 bases, with 15 bases of the junction left unmatched.

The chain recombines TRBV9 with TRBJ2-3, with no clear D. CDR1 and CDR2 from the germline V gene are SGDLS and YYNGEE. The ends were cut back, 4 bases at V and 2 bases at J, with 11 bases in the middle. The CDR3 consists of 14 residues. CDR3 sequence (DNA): TGTGCCAGCAGCCCCCGGGCAGACACAGATACGCAGTATTTT. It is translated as CASSPRADTDTQYF.